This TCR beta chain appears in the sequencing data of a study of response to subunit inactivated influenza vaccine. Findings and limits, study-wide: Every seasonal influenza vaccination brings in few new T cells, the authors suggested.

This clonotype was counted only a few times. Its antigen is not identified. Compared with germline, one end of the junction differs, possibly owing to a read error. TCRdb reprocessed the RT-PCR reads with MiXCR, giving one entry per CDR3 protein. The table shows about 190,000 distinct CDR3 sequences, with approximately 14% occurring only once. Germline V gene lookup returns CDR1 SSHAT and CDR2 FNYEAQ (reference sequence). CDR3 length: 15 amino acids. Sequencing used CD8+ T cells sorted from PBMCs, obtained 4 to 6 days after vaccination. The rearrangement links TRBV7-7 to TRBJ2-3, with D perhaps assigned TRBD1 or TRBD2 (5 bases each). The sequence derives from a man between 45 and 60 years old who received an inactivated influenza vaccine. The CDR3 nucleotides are TGTGCTAGCAGCCAAGGGACCACCGACACAGATACGCAGTATTTT. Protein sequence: CASSQGTTDTDTQYF. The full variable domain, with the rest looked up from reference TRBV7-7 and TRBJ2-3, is GAGVSQSPRYKVTKRGQDVTLRCDPISSHATLYWYQQALGQGPEFLTYFNYEAQPDKSGLPSDRFSAERPEGSISTLTIQRTEQRDSAMYRCASSQGTTDTDTQYFGPGTRLTVL.